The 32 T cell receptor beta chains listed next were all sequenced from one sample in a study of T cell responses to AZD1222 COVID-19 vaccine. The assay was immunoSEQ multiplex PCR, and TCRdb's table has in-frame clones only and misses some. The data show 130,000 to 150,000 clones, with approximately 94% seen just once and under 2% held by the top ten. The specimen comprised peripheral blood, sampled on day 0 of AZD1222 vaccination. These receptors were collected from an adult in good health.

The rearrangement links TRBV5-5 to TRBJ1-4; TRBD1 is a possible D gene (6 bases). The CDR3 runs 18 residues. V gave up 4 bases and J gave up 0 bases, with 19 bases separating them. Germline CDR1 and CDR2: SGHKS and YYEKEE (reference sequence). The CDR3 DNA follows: TGTGCCAGCAGCATAGGACAGATCCCGCTTGCAACTAATGAAAAACTGTTTTTT. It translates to CASSIGQIPLATNEKLFF. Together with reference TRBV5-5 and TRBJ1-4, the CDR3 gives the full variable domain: DAGVTQSPTHLIKTRGQQVTLRCSPISGHKSVSWYQQVLGQGPQFIFQYYEKEERGRGNFPDRFSARQFPNYSSELNVNALLLGDSALYLCASSIGQIPLATNEKLFFGSGTQLSVL.

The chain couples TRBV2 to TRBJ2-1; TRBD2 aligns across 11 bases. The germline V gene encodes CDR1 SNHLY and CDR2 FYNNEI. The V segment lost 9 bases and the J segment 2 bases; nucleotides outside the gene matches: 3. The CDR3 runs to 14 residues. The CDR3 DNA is TGTGCCAGGGGGGGACTAGCGGCCTACAATGAGCAGTTCTTC. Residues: CARGGLAAYNEQFF.

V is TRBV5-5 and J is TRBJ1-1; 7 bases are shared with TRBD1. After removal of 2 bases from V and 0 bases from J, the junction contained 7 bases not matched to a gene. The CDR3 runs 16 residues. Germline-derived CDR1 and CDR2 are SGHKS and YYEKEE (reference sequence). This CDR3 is CASSLTYRGLNTEAFF. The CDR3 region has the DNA TGTGCCAGCAGCTTAACTTACAGGGGACTGAACACTGAAGCTTTCTTT.

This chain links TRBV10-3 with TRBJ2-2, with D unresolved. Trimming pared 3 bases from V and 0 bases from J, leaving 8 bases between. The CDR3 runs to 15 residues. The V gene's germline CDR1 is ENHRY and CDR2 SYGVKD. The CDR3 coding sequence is TGTGCCATCAGTGACAGATCCGCGAACACCGGGGAGCTGTTTTTT. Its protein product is CAISDRSANTGELFF.

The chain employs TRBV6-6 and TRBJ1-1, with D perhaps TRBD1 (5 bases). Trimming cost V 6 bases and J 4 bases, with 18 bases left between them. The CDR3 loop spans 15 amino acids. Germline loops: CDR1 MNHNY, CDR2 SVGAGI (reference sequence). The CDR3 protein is CASSHPRGGGTEAFF. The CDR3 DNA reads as TGTGCCAGCAGCCACCCGCGTGGGGGTGGCACTGAAGCTTTCTTT.

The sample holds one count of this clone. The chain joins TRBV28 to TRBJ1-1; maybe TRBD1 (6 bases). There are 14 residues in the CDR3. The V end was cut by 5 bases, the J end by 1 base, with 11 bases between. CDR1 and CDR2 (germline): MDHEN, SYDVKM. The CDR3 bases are TGTGCCAGCAGTCCCCACAGGGAGAACACTGAAGCTTTCTTT. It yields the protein CASSPHRENTEAFF.

The chain's CDR3 is CASSFGTSGNYEQYF. CDR3 nucleotides: TGTGCCAGCAGCTTCGGGACTAGCGGGAACTACGAGCAGTACTTC. This chain links TRBV7-6 with TRBJ2-7, with TRBD2 matching over 13 bases. The J segment lost 3 bases and the V segment lost 3 bases, leaving 2 bases of the junction unmatched. The germline V gene has CDR1 SGHVS and CDR2 FNYEAQ. The CDR3 covers 15 residues.

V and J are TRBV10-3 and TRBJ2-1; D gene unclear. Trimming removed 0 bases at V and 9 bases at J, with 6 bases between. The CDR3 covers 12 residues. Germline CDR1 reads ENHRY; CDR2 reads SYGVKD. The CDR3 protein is CAISESGIEQFF. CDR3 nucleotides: TGTGCCATCAGTGAGTCTGGCATTGAGCAGTTCTTC.

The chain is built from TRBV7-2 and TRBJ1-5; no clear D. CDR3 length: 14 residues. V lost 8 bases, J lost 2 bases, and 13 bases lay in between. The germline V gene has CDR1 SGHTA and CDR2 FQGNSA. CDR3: CASQLSVGNQPQHF. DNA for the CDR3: TGTGCCAGCCAATTGTCGGTGGGCAATCAGCCCCAGCATTTT.

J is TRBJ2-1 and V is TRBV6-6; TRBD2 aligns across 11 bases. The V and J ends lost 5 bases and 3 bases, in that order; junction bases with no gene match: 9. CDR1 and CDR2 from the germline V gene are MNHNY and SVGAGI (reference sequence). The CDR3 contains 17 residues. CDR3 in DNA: TGTGCCAGCAGTCTATCCGGAACTAGCGGGAGCTACAATGAGCAGTTCTTC. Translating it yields CASSLSGTSGSYNEQFF.

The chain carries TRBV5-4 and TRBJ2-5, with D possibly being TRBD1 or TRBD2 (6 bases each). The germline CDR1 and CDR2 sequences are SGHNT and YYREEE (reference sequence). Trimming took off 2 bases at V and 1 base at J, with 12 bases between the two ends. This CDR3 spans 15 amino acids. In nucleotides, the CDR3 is TGTGCCAGCAGCTTCAACGGGGGCCTCCAAGAGACCCAGTACTTC. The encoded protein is CASSFNGGLQETQYF.

The CDR3 protein is CASSYRDSEAFF. The CDR3, as DNA: TGTGCCAGCAGCTACCGGGACAGCGAAGCTTTCTTT. The chain joins TRBV5-4 to TRBJ1-1; 7 bases align to TRBD1. Germline V gives CDR1 SGHNT, CDR2 YYREEE (reference sequence). There are 12 residues in the CDR3. J was trimmed by 8 bases and V by 3 bases; bases with no gene match: 4.

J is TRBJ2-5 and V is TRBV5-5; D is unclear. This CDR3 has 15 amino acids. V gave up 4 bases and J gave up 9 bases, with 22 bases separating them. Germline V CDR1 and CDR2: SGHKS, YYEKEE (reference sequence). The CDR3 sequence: CASSPTGDREKAQYF. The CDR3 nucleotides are TGTGCCAGCAGCCCCACCGGAGATCGAGAGAAGGCCCAGTACTTC.

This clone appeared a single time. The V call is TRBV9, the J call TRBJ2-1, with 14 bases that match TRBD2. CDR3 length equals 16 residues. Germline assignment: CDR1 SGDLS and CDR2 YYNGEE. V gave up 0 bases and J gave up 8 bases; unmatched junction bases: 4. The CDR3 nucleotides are TGTGCCAGCAGCGTAGGGACTAGCGGGGGGTTCGATGAGCAGTTCTTC. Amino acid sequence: CASSVGTSGGFDEQFF.

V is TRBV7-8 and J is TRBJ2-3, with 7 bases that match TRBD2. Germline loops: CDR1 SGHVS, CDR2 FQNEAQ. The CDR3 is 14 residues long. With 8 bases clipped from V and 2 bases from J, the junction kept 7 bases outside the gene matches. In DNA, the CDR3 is TGTGCCAGCCAAAGGGGACTAAACACAGATACGCAGTATTTT. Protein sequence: CASQRGLNTDTQYF.

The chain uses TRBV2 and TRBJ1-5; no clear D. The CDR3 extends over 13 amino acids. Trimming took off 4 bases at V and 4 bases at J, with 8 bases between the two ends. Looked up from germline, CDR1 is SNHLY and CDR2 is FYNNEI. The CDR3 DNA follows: TGTGCCAGCAGTGGGGGAGGGAATCAGCCCCAGCATTTT. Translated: CASSGGGNQPQHF. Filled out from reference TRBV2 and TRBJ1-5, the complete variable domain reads EPEVTQTPSHQVTQMGQEVILRCVPISNHLYFYWYRQILGQKVEFLVSFYNNEISEKSEIFDDQFSVERPDGSNFTLKIRSTKLEDSAMYFCASSGGGNQPQHFGDGTRLSIL.

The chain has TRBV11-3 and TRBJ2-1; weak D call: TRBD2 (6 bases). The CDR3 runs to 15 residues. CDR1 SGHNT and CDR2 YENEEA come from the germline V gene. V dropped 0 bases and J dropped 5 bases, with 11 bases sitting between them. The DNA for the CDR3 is TGTGCCAGCAGCTTAGATCAAGGCGGGAACAATGAGCAGTTCTTC. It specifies CASSLDQGGNNEQFF.

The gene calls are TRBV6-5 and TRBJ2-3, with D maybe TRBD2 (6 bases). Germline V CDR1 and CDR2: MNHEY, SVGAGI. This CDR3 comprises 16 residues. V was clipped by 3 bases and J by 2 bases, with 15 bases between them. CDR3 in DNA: TGTGCCAGCAGTTATTCGTCGGCGGGGACCACAGATACGCAGTATTTT. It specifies CASSYSSAGTTDTQYF.

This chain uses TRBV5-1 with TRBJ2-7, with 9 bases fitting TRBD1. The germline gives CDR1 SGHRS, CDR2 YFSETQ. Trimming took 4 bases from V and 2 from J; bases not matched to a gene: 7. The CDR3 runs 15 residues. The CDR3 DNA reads TGCGCCAGCAGCCGGGGACAGGGAGGGACCTACGAGCAGTACTTC. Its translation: CASSRGQGGTYEQYF.

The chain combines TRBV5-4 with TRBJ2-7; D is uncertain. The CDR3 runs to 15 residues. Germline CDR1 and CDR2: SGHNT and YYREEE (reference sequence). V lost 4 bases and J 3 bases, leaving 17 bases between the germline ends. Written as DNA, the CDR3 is TGTGCCAGCAGCCCCTCGTACGGATCAGGCTACGAGCAGTACTTC. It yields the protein CASSPSYGSGYEQYF.

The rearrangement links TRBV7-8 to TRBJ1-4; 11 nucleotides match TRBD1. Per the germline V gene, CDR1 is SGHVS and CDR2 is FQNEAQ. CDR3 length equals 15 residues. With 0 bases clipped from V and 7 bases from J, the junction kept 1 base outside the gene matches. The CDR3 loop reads CASSLAGTGGEKLFF. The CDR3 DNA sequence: TGTGCCAGCAGCTTAGCCGGGACAGGGGGTGAAAAACTGTTTTTT.

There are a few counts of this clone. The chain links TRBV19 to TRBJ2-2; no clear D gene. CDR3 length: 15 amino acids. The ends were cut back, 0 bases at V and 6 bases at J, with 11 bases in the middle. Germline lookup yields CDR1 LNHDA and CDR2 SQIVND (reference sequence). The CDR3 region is CASSIDRRPAGELFF. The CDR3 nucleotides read TGTGCCAGTAGTATAGACCGCCGGCCCGCCGGGGAGCTGTTTTTT.

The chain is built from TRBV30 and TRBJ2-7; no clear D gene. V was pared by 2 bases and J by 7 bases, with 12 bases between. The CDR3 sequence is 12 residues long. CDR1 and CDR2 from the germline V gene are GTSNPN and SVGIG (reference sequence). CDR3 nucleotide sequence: TGTGCCTGGAGTTGGTTCGCTCGGGAGCAGTACTTC. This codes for CAWSWFAREQYF.

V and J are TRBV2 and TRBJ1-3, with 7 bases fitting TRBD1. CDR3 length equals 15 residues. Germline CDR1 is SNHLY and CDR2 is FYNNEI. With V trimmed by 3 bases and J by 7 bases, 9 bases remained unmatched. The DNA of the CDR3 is TGTGCCAGCAGTGAGCAGGGGGGGTACGAGAACACCATATATTTT. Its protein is CASSEQGGYENTIYF.

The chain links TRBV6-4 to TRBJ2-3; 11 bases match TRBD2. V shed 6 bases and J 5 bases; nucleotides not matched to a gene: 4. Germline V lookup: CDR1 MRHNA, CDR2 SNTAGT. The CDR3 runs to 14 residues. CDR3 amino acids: CASSETSGGDTQYF. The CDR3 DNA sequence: TGTGCCAGCAGCGAAACTAGCGGGGGAGATACGCAGTATTTT.

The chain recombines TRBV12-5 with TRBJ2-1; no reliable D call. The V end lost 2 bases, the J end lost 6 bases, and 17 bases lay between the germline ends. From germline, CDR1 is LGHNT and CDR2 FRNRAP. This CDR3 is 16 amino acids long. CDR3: CASGLIPSMPSNEQFF. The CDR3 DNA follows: TGTGCTAGTGGTTTGATCCCCTCAATGCCATCCAATGAGCAGTTCTTC.

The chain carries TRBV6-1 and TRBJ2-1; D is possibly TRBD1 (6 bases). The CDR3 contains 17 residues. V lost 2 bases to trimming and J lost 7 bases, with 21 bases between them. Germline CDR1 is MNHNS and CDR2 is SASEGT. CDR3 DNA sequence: TGTGCCAGCAGTGAACCCCAGGGGCGCCCAAGGGGGAATGAGCAGTTCTTC. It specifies CASSEPQGRPRGNEQFF.

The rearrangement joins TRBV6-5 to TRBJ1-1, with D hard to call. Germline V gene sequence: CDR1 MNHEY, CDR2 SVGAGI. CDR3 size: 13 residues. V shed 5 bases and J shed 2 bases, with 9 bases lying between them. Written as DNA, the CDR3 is TGTGCCAGCAGTACACGGGCAAACACTGAAGCTTTCTTT. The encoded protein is CASSTRANTEAFF.

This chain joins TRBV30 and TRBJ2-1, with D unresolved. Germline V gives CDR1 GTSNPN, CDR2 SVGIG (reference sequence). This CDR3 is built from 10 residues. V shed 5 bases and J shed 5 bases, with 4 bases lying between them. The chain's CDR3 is CAWGNNEQFF. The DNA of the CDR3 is TGTGCCTGGGGGAACAATGAGCAGTTCTTC.

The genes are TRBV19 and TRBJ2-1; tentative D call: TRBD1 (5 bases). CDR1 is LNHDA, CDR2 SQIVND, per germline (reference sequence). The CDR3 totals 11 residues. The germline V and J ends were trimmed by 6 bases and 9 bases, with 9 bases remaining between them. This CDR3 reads CASSERGEQFF. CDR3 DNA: TGTGCCAGTAGCGAAAGGGGTGAGCAGTTCTTC.

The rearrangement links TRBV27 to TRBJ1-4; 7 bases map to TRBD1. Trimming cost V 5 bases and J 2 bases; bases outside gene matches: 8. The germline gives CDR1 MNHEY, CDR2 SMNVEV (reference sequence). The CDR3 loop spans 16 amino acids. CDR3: CASSPSDRVTNEKLFF. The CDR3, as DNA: TGTGCCAGCAGTCCGTCAGACAGGGTTACTAATGAAAAACTGTTTTTT.

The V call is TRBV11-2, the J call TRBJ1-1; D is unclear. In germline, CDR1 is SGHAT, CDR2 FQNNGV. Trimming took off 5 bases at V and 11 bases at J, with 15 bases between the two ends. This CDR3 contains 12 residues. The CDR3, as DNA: TGTGCCAGCAGCCCCCGAAAGGTAAGTGCTTTCTTT. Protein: CASSPRKVSAFF.